This section outlines one T cell receptor beta chain sequence together with its context. Its antigen is currently unknown. The sample belongs to a study of cytomegalovirus exposure and HLA in healthy donors. Regarding the study as a whole: Trimming of TCR beta V- and J-genes showed a link, identified in a later analysis, to a missense DCLRE1C variant.

PCR employed 60 Vbeta and 13 Jbeta primers. Produced via immunoSEQ multiplex PCR; TCRdb's table is partial and in-frame only. The table includes 150,000 or so clones, about 80% detected once. Germline values: CDR1 LGHNT, CDR2 FRNRAP. The V segment lost 1 base and the J segment 2 bases; nucleotides outside the gene matches: 12. The CDR3 has 18 residues. The receptor was isolated from a woman between 40 and 50 years old in good health and CMV-seronegative. The specimen sequenced was PBMCs. This chain connects TRBV12-5 to TRBJ2-3, with 7 bases matching TRBD2. The CDR3 DNA reads as TGTGCTAGTGGTTTGGGACGTCGGGCGGGGGTAACCACAGATACGCAGTATTTT. It yields the protein CASGLGRRAGVTTDTQYF.